The following is a TCR beta chain sequence with its context. This receptor's antigen is unknown. There are no base qualities to consult, and no much larger clone falls within one base. The data originate from a study of CD8 T cells in ankylosing spondylitis (dated by TCRdb to 2016 to 2017). At the level of the whole study: The study set out to find disease-linked TCR variants by profiling T cell receptor beta repertoires in ankylosing spondylitis patients and healthy donors. Peripheral blood samples were taken, and synovial fluid was additionally collected from ankylosing spondylitis patients. The whole study cohort included over a hundred healthy donors and 25 ankylosing spondylitis patients.

As encoded in the germline V gene, CDR1 is SGHRS while CDR2 is YFSETQ. From its cysteine to its phenylalanine, the CDR3 spans 16 amino acids. The entry retains the CDR3 DNA only, 48 bases that are in frame from base 1. V was cut back by 3 bases and J by 2 bases, leaving a gap of 12 bases between them. The reads were generated on an Illumina HiSeq 2500. TCR beta libraries were prepared by quantitative 5'-RACE with molecular barcodes. As for the original processing: A new computational method based on a probabilistic model of VDJ rearrangement was used to identify disease-linked TCR variants. Through fastp at Q25 and MiXCR, TCRdb rebuilt clones from the public reads, retaining in-frame beta chains. Every entry covers one CDR3 protein and lists the most common genes and DNA from its rows. TCRdb's processing, not the authors' own work, is the source of the V and J calls. This sample holds around 390,000 distinct CDR3 sequences; approximately 20% were observed only once. The ten largest clones capture about a sixth of the sample.

The research as a whole found: A CD8+ phenotype was shown by the disease-linked clones, which were found at relatively low frequencies in peripheral blood. Blood from ankylosing spondylitis patients appeared to be characterized by a TCR beta motif made up of seven or eight highly homologous amino acid variants. According to the report, matched synovial fluid samples from ankylosing spondylitis patients were significantly enriched for the disease-linked clones. Some motif variants were previously reported in synovial fluid and blood of reactive arthritis patients, suggesting common disease-initiation mechanisms.

This receptor chain uses TRBV5-1 and TRBJ2-6, and possibly TRBD2, on 6 matching bases. What was sequenced was blood, either unsorted or a sorted T cell fraction (not recorded which). The sequence was collected from a male donor with ankylosing spondylitis. In nucleotides, the sequence is TGCGCCAGCAGCTCATCAGGAGGGACTGGGGCCAACGTCCTGACTTTC. Its protein is CASSSSGGTGANVLTF.